This passage covers 18 T cell receptor beta chains from one sample sequenced in a study of blood T cell repertoires in COVID-19. Measured with immunoSEQ multiplex PCR; TCRdb has only the in-frame clones, and not every one. The profile shows approximately 94,000 clones, 75% to 85% of them singletons. The sequencing sample was made of peripheral blood. The receptors were gathered from a man aged 55 to 70 with acute or convalescent COVID-19.

The chain has TRBV11-2 and TRBJ1-2; the match to TRBD1 covers 7 bases. The junction had 6 bases not matched to a gene; V was cut back by 5 bases and J by 0 bases. The length of the CDR3 is 15 residues. Looked up from germline, CDR1 is SGHAT and CDR2 is FQNNGV. CDR3: CASSLQGRANYGYTF. The CDR3 region has the DNA TGTGCCAGCAGCCTACAGGGGCGAGCTAACTATGGCTACACCTTC.

This chain joins TRBV5-5 and TRBJ2-3, with TRBD2 matching over 15 bases. CDR3 length: 17 residues. Unmatched junction bases numbered 3, after V lost 4 bases and J lost 0 bases. Germline V gene lookup returns CDR1 SGHKS and CDR2 YYEKEE (reference sequence). The CDR3 DNA follows: TGTGCCAGCAGCCGGACTAGCGGGGGGGCCAGCACAGATACGCAGTATTTT. It is translated as CASSRTSGGASTDTQYF.

J is TRBJ2-2 and V is TRBV28; 14 bases fit TRBD2. Germline values: CDR1 MDHEN, CDR2 SYDVKM. With V trimmed by 4 bases and J by 7 bases, 8 bases remained unmatched. The CDR3 is made up of 17 amino acids. DNA of the CDR3: TGTGCCAGCAGTTCCGGGACTAGCGGGGGTAGTAGCGGGGAGCTGTTTTTT. The encoded protein is CASSSGTSGGSSGELFF.

The V call is TRBV28, the J call TRBJ1-1, with TRBD1 as a possible D gene (6 bases). This CDR3 comprises 14 residues. The V gene's germline CDR1 is MDHEN and CDR2 SYDVKM. Trimming removed 6 bases from V and 0 bases from J, with 11 bases in between. CDR3 DNA sequence: TGTGCCAGCAGCACAGGGCCTTTGAACACTGAAGCTTTCTTT. Translated, it gives CASSTGPLNTEAFF.

The chain carries TRBV5-1 and TRBJ1-1; perhaps TRBD1 as D (5 bases). Trimming shortened V by 4 bases and J by 3 bases, and 10 bases separated the two germline ends. There are 13 residues in the CDR3. Germline CDR1 is SGHRS and CDR2 is YFSETQ. The CDR3 DNA reads as TGCGCCAGCAGCCCCTCAGGGTACACTGAAGCTTTCTTT. It is translated as CASSPSGYTEAFF.

In its sample, this clone was seen once. The chain recombines TRBV6-2 or TRBV6-3 with TRBJ2-5; 7 bases agree with TRBD2. Trimming removed 0 bases from V and 5 bases from J; junction bases left unmatched: 3. Germline CDR1 MNHEY, CDR2 SVGEGT. There are 14 residues in the CDR3. CDR3 loop: CASSYSRERETQYF. The DNA of the CDR3 is TGTGCCAGCAGTTACTCGCGGGAGAGGGAGACCCAGTACTTC.

This sequence joins TRBV28 and TRBJ1-1; no definite D call. This CDR3 spans 12 amino acids. CDR1 and CDR2 (germline): MDHEN, SYDVKM. V lost 6 bases and J 1 base, leaving 6 bases between the germline ends. Here the CDR3 reads CASSYRNTEAFF. For the CDR3, the DNA is TGTGCCAGCAGCTACAGGAACACTGAAGCTTTCTTT.

The chain carries TRBV6-5 and TRBJ1-2; D is perhaps TRBD1 (6 bases). Trimming shortened V by 7 bases and J by 4 bases, and 19 bases separated the two germline ends. This CDR3 has 15 amino acids. From germline, CDR1 is MNHEY and CDR2 SVGAGI. In DNA form, the CDR3 reads TGTGCCAGCACCGCGGAGGGGGGGCGATCCTATGGCTACACCTTC. Translated, it gives CASTAEGGRSYGYTF.

CDR3 bases: TGTGCCAGCAGACCGACAGGGGGGGTATCGGAGACCCAGTACTTC. Translation gives CASRPTGGVSETQYF. V usage is TRBV7-8 and J usage is TRBJ2-5, with 9 bases lining up with TRBD1. Trimming cost V 6 bases and J 5 bases; bases outside gene matches: 10. Germline values: CDR1 SGHVS, CDR2 FQNEAQ. The CDR3 has 15 residues.

CDR3 residues: CASSESISPLSHHEQYV. CDR3 coding DNA: TGCGCCAGCAGTGAGTCGATTAGTCCCTTGTCCCACCACGAGCAGTACGTC. The chain has TRBV10-1 and TRBJ2-7, with D unclear. The CDR3 length is 17 residues. Germline V gene lookup returns CDR1 WNHNN and CDR2 SYGVQD (reference sequence). V shed 0 bases and J shed 5 bases, with 20 bases lying between them.

This clone was counted many times. This rearrangement joins TRBV12-3 or TRBV12-4 to TRBJ2-7, with TRBD1 as a possible D gene (5 bases). The CDR3 sequence is 12 residues long. V lost 2 bases to trimming and J lost 3 bases, with 5 bases between them. The CDR3 region is CASSLQGYEQYF. Written as DNA, the CDR3 is TGTGCCAGCAGTTTACAGGGCTACGAGCAGTACTTC.

In this sample, this clone turned up once. CDR3 bases: TGTGCCAGCAGCTTGTGGACTAGCGGGGGTCCCGGGGAGCTGTTTTTT. It is translated as CASSLWTSGGPGELFF. V gene TRBV5-4 combines with J gene TRBJ2-2; 13 bases line up with TRBD2. Germline loops: CDR1 SGHNT, CDR2 YYREEE (reference sequence). V shed 1 base, J shed 6 bases, and the junction held 3 bases outside the gene matches. The length of the CDR3 is 16 residues.

The chain is built from TRBV7-2 and TRBJ2-7; the match to TRBD1 covers 7 bases. CDR3 length: 13 residues. In germline, CDR1 is SGHTA, CDR2 FQGNSA. After removal of 2 bases from V and 7 bases from J, the junction contained 5 bases not matched to a gene. Here the CDR3 reads CASSLKGAGEQYV. Here the CDR3 DNA reads TGTGCCAGCAGCTTAAAGGGGGCAGGGGAGCAGTACGTC.

V usage is TRBV2 and J usage is TRBJ1-1, with a possible D match to TRBD1 (5 bases). The CDR3 is 15 residues long. Germline values: CDR1 SNHLY, CDR2 FYNNEI. V lost 6 bases and J lost 1, with 15 bases in between. In DNA, the CDR3 is TGTGCCAGCAGCCCGACCGGGGGACGGAACACTGAAGCTTTCTTT. Translation gives CASSPTGGRNTEAFF.

This chain connects TRBV28 to TRBJ1-5, with D possibly TRBD1 on 6 matching bases. Germline lookup yields CDR1 MDHEN and CDR2 SYDVKM. V lost 4 bases and J 4 bases, leaving 14 bases between the germline ends. This CDR3 is built from 15 residues. CDR3 in DNA: TGTGCCAGCAGTTCACGACAGGTAGGGAATCAGCCCCAGCATTTT. Protein product: CASSSRQVGNQPQHF.

The gene calls are TRBV10-2 and TRBJ1-6; TRBD1 might be the D (6 bases). From germline, CDR1 is WSHSY and CDR2 SAAADI. V was pared by 3 bases and J by 8 bases, with 11 bases between. This CDR3 region has 14 residues. The CDR3: CASSDLRGDSPLHF. The CDR3 DNA sequence: TGCGCCAGCAGTGATCTCAGGGGTGATTCACCCCTCCACTTT.

The rearrangement joins TRBV7-2 to TRBJ2-7; unclear D gene. The V and J ends lost 3 bases and 4 bases respectively, with 4 bases between them. The CDR3 has 11 amino acids. CDR1 and CDR2 from the germline V gene are SGHTA and FQGNSA. As DNA, the CDR3 is TGTGCCAGCAGCTTCAAATACGAGCAGTACTTC. As protein: CASSFKYEQYF.

The chain couples TRBV7-2 to TRBJ2-7; possibly TRBD1 for D (6 bases). V lost 5 bases and J lost 4, with 9 bases in between. The CDR3 sequence is 12 residues long. CDR1 SGHTA and CDR2 FQGNSA come from the germline V gene. This CDR3 reads CASSQQGYEQYF. In DNA, the CDR3 is TGTGCCAGCAGCCAACAGGGTTACGAGCAGTACTTC. Filled out from reference TRBV7-2 and TRBJ2-7, the complete variable domain reads GAGVSQSPSNKVTEKGKDVELRCDPISGHTALYWYRQSLGQGLEFLIYFQGNSAPDKSGLPSDRFSAERTGGSVSTLTIQRTQQEDSAVYLCASSQQGYEQYFGPGTRLTVT.